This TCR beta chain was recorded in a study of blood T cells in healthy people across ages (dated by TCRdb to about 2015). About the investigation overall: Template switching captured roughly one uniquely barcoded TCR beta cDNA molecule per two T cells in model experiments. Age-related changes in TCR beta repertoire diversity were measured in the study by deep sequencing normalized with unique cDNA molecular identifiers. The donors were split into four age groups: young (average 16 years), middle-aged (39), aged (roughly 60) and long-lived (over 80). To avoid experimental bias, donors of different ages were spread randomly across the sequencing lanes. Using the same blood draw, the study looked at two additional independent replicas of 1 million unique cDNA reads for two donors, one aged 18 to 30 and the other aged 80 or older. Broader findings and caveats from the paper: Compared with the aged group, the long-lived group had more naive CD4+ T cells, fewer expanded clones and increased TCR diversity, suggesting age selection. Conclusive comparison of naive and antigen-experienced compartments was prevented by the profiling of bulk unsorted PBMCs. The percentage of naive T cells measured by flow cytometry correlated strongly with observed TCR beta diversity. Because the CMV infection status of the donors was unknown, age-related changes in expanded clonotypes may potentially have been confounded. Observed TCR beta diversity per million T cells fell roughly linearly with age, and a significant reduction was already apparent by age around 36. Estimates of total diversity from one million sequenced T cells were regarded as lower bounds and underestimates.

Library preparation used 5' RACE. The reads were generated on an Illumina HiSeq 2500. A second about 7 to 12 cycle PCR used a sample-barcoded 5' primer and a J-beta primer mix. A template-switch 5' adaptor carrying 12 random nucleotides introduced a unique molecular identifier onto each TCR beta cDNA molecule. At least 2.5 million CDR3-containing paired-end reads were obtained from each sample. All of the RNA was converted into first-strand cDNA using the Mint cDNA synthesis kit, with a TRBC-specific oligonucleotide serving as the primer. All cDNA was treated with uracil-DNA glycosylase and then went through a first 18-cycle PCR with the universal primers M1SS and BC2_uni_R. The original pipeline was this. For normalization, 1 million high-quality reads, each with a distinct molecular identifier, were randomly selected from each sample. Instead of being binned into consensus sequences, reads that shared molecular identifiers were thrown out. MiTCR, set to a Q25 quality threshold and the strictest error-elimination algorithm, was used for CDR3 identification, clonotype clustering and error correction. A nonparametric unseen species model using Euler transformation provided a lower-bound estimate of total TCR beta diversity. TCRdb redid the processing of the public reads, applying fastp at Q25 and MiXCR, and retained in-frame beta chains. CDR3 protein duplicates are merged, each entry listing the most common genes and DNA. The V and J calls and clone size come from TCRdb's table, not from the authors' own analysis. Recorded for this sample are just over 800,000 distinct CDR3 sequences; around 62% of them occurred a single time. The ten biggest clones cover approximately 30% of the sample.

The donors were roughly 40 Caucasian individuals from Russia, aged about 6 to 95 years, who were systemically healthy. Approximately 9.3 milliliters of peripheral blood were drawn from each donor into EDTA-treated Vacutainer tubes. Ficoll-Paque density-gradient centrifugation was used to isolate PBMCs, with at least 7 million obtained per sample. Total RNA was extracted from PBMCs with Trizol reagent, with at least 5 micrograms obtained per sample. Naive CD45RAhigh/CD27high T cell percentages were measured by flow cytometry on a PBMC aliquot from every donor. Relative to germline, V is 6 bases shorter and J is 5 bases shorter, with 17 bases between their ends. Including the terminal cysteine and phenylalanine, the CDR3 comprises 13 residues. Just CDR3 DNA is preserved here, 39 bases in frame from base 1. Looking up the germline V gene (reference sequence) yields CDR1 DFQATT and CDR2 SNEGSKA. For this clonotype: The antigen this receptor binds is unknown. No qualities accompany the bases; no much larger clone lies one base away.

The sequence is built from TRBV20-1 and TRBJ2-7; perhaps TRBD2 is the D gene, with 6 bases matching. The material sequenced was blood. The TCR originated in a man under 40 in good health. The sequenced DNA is TGCAGTGCAGCTTCTAGACAGCGGGACGAGCAGTACTTC. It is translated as CSAASRQRDEQYF.